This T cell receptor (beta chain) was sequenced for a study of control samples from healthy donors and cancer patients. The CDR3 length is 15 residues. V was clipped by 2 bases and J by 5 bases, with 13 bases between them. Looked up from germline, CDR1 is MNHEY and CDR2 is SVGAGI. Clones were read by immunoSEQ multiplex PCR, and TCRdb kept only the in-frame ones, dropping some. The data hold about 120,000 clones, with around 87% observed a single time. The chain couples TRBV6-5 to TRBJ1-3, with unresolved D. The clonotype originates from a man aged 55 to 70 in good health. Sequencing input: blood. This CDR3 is CASSYEGDVRNTIYF. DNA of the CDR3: TGTGCCAGCAGTTACGAGGGTGATGTACGAAACACCATATATTTT.